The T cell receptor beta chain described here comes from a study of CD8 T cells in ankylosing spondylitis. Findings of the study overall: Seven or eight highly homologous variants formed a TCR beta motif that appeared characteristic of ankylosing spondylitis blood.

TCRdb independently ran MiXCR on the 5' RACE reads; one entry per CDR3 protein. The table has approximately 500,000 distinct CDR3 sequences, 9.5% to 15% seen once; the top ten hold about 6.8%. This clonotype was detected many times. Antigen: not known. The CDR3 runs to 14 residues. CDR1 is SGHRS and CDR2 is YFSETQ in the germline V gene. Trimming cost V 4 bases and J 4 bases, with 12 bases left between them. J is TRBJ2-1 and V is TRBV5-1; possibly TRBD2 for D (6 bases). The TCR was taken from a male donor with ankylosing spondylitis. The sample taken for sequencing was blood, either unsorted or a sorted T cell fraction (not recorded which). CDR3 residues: CASSPGTVYNEQFF. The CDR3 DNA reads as TGCGCCAGCAGCCCCGGGACTGTATACAATGAGCAGTTCTTC.